This TCR beta chain was sequenced during a study of cytomegalovirus exposure and HLA in healthy donors. Both 60 Vbeta primers and 13 Jbeta primers went into the PCR. Using immunoSEQ multiplex PCR, the repertoire was profiled, and TCRdb retains in-frame clones only, with some absent. The table has about 130,000 clones, 77% seen once; the top ten hold about 4.3%. The CDR3 is made up of 15 amino acids. V lost 1 base, J lost 3 bases, and 12 bases lay in between. CDR1 is SEHNR and CDR2 is FQNEAQ in the germline V gene (reference sequence). This chain links TRBV7-9 with TRBJ1-2; D possibly corresponds to TRBD1 (6 bases). The source is a male donor in good health and CMV-seropositive. Sequenced input: PBMCs. CDR3 DNA sequence: TGTGCCAGCAGCTTAGGGGGGGGCAGCGACTATGGCTACACCTTC. Its translation: CASSLGGGSDYGYTF.